A single sample is the source of the 3 T cell receptor beta chains below, sequenced in a study of spatial heterogeneity in lung cancer. MiXCR, run by TCRdb on the 5' RACE reads, gives a single entry per CDR3 protein. The sample lists 85,000 to 100,000 distinct CDR3 sequences; approximately 12% were seen once. Time point defined: sample taken at primary tumor resection. Whole RNA, which was extracted from tumor, nontumor lung tissue or frozen PBMC, was sequenced without any cell sorting. The source material was PBMCs, sampled at surgery. The receptor set was obtained from a male donor with early-stage non-small cell lung cancer.

The V gene is TRBV7-2, the J gene TRBJ1-1, with D possibly matching TRBD1 (5 bases). Trimming cost V 1 base and J 4 bases, with 7 bases left between them. Per germline, CDR1 SGHTA and CDR2 FQGNSA. The CDR3 has 13 amino acids. Written as DNA, the CDR3 is TGTGCCAGCAGCTTAGGAGGGACCACTGAAGCTTTCTTT. It codes for CASSLGGTTEAFF.

This clonotype was counted at least ten times. This sequence joins TRBV9 and TRBJ1-5, with TRBD1 identical over 7 bases. In germline, CDR1 is SGDLS, CDR2 YYNGEE. The CDR3 loop spans 15 amino acids. V was clipped by 0 bases and J by 7 bases; unmatched bases: 7. CDR3 sequence (DNA): TGTGCCAGCAGCGTAGGGGGACAGACAGGCCAGCCCCAGCATTTT. Protein: CASSVGGQTGQPQHF.

The V and J genes are TRBV7-2 and TRBJ2-7; D not resolved. Per germline, CDR1 SGHTA and CDR2 FQGNSA. Trimming pared 5 bases from V and 3 bases from J, leaving 11 bases between. This CDR3 comprises 13 residues. The CDR3 spells CASSPRIGYEQYF. Written as DNA, the CDR3 is TGTGCCAGCAGCCCCCGGATCGGCTACGAGCAGTACTTC.